The 8 T cell receptor beta chains below were found in one sample sequenced in a study of PD-L1 blockade in urothelial cancer (TCRdb year 2017). In light of the paper, this sample's time point label describes: peripheral blood 6 weeks after treatment start. The library came from the immunoSEQ multiplex PCR assay. Entries here come from immuneACCESS through TCRdb and include only in-frame sequences with V and J called. Some clones fail to appear in such tables; in the studies checked, an unresolved V gene covers under half of the shortfall, and the cause of the remainder is unknown. The sample profile shows about 30,000 clones; about 88% of them were found once. Under 9.5% of the sample comes from the top ten. Specimen: PBMCs, collected around atezolizumab (anti-PD-L1) treatment. These receptors originate from a man older than 75 with urothelial cancer.

V is TRBV6-6 and J is TRBJ2-7, with TRBD1 identical over 9 bases. The CDR3 loop spans 13 amino acids. The J segment lost 5 bases and the V segment lost 7 bases, leaving 6 bases of the junction unmatched. CDR1 is MNHNY, CDR2 SVGAGI, per germline (reference sequence). This CDR3 is CASNSQGANEQYF. The CDR3 DNA reads as TGTGCCAGCAATTCACAGGGGGCCAACGAGCAGTACTTC.

This clone was recorded once. The chain links TRBV29-1 to TRBJ2-5; 10 bases line up with TRBD2. From germline, CDR1 is SQVTM and CDR2 ANQGSEA. This CDR3 contains 16 residues. The V gene end was trimmed by 1 base and the J gene end by 7 bases; junction bases not matched to a gene: 12. The CDR3 is CSVEGLAGDWKGTQYF. For the CDR3, the DNA is TGCAGCGTTGAAGGTCTAGCGGGAGACTGGAAGGGGACCCAGTACTTC.

V gene TRBV11-2 combines with J gene TRBJ2-1; 8 bases line up with TRBD2. CDR1 and CDR2 (germline): SGHAT, FQNNGV. After removal of 4 bases from V and 9 bases from J, the junction contained 5 bases not matched to a gene. The CDR3 covers 13 residues. CDR3 in amino acids: CASSSLTSGEQFF. The DNA for the CDR3 is TGTGCCAGCAGCTCCCTCACTAGCGGTGAGCAGTTCTTC.

This chain joins TRBV5-1 and TRBJ2-7; TRBD1 agrees at 8 bases. CDR3 size: 14 residues. The V gene end was trimmed by 4 bases and the J gene end by 2 bases; junction bases not matched to a gene: 5. Germline V lookup: CDR1 SGHRS, CDR2 YFSETQ. CDR3 region: CASSAGTGTYEQYF. The CDR3 DNA sequence: TGCGCCAGCAGCGCCGGGACAGGCACCTACGAGCAGTACTTC.

The chain couples TRBV28 to TRBJ1-1; 8 nucleotides align to TRBD1. The CDR3 extends over 16 amino acids. Germline V gives CDR1 MDHEN, CDR2 SYDVKM. V lost 5 bases and J lost 0; bases outside the gene matches: 8. The CDR3 spells CASSRGQGLMNTEAFF. The CDR3 nucleotides read TGTGCCAGCAGTCGCGGACAGGGCCTGATGAACACTGAAGCTTTCTTT.

This clone was seen just once. The chain links TRBV7-2 to TRBJ2-3, with 9 bases identical to TRBD1. V lost 1 base to trimming and J lost 3 bases; unmatched junction nucleotides: 2. CDR3 length equals 15 residues. Germline-derived CDR1 and CDR2 are SGHTA and FQGNSA. In DNA form, the CDR3 reads TGTGCCAGCAGCTTAGGTGGACAGGGGACAGATACGCAGTATTTT. As protein: CASSLGGQGTDTQYF.

This chain joins TRBV7-2 and TRBJ1-2; the D is unclear. Germline CDR1 and CDR2: SGHTA and FQGNSA. The CDR3 runs 15 residues. V was shortened by 5 bases and J by 8 bases, with 21 bases between the two germline ends. The CDR3 reads CASSPPPPYNGGYTF. CDR3 sequence (DNA): TGTGCCAGCAGCCCCCCCCCTCCGTATAACGGGGGCTACACCTTC.

The rearrangement joins TRBV29-1 to TRBJ1-2; D not resolved. The CDR3 sequence is 12 residues long. V lost 4 bases and J lost 3, with 9 bases in between. Looked up from germline, CDR1 is SQVTM and CDR2 is ANQGSEA. The CDR3 protein is CSVGGNHYGYTF. The DNA for the CDR3 is TGCAGCGTTGGAGGGAATCACTATGGCTACACCTTC.